Listed below are T cell receptor beta chains from one sample, sequenced in a study of CD8 T cells in Susac syndrome. TCRdb redid the calling of the immunoSEQ multiplex PCR reads with MiXCR, one entry per CDR3 protein. The sample shows 160,000 or so distinct CDR3 sequences, approximately 95% of them seen only once. The source material was CD8+ T cells from PBMCs. The source is a human donor with multiple sclerosis. The CDR3 runs from the conserved cysteine through the conserved F or W. Fields, in order: V gene, J gene, clone size, CDR3 protein. Some rows have no size entry. The others give once, few or many, or a class for an expanded clone.

>TRBV19|TRBJ2-3|NA
CASSMGQSFILDTQYF
>TRBV3-1|TRBJ2-7|NA
CASSPLLHYEQYF
>TRBV9|TRBJ2-6|NA
CASSVDLGGANVLTF
>TRBV20-1|TRBJ2-1|NA
CSASLGAGLSNEQFF
>TRBV29-1|TRBJ2-7|NA
CSVGTSYEQYF
>TRBV5-4|TRBJ2-4|once
CASSWTGTGIAKNIQYF
>TRBV11-2|TRBJ2-7|NA
CASSLPRGGRSGEQYF
>TRBV6-7|TRBJ2-7|NA
CASTALARAYEQYF
>TRBV30|TRBJ1-1|NA
CAWSEPHPDRVGRWAFF
>TRBV9|TRBJ2-1|NA
CASSVAVADEQFF
>TRBV27|TRBJ2-7|NA
CASSLFGRRHGQYF
>TRBV9|TRBJ1-5|NA
CASSVGGLGQPQHF
>TRBV5-1|TRBJ1-5|NA
CASSPTGGTGYQPQHF
>TRBV12-3/TRBV12-4|TRBJ2-1|NA
CASSFGDGLWDEQFF
>TRBV9|TRBJ2-6|NA
CASSVGVAGANVLTF
>TRBV18|TRBJ2-7|NA
CASSPAQGSYEQYF
>TRBV5-1|TRBJ2-7|NA
CASSIRQGSNEQYF
>TRBV28|TRBJ2-3|NA
CASSVVSGSTDTQYF
>TRBV5-6|TRBJ1-6|NA
CASTLGGGSGNSPLHF
>TRBV12-3/TRBV12-4|TRBJ1-2|NA
CASSPLTGGDGYTF
>TRBV9|TRBJ2-5|NA
CASSAAGLRTEKETQYF
>TRBV18|TRBJ2-1|NA
CASSPPVSGGYDEQFF
>TRBV12-3/TRBV12-4|TRBJ2-1|NA
CASSLWAGGPNEQFF
>TRBV28|TRBJ2-3|NA
CASSLLTFRTDTQYF
>TRBV21-1|TRBJ2-5|once
CASSGQRHTKTQYF
>TRBV7-9|TRBJ1-5|NA
CASSLAGDTQHF
>TRBV6-6|TRBJ1-2|NA
CASSYSNGDPYGYTF
>TRBV7-9|TRBJ2-5|NA
CASSPGTEETQYF
>TRBV5-1|TRBJ2-1|NA
CASSLGLAGGSYNEQFF
>TRBV13|TRBJ1-2|once
CASSFSGARGGPGYGYTF
>TRBV12-3/TRBV12-4|TRBJ2-3|NA
CASSLKLSSTDTQYF
>TRBV12-3/TRBV12-4|TRBJ2-5|NA
CASSLGLFETQYF
>TRBV6-5|TRBJ2-1|NA
CASSSGVWNEQFF
>TRBV20-1|TRBJ1-3|NA
CSAGRGSGNTIYF
>TRBV23-1|TRBJ2-7|NA
CASSHDRGRCGSYEQYF
>TRBV6-1|TRBJ2-1|NA
CASSGTYYNEQFF
>TRBV7-9|TRBJ2-2|NA
CASSADRPGELFF
>TRBV20-1|TRBJ2-5|NA
CSAEHGQGVQETQYF
>TRBV4-1|TRBJ1-6|NA
CASSTRISPLHF
>TRBV20-1|TRBJ2-7|NA
CSASGGAYEQYF
>TRBV2|TRBJ2-1|NA
CASSEGTSDYNEQFF
>TRBV7-9|TRBJ2-7|NA
CASNTAEALLPYEQYF
>TRBV30|TRBJ2-1|NA
CAWRTMGNEQFF
>TRBV2|TRBJ2-5|NA
CASIEWSNSQETQYF
>TRBV7-6|TRBJ2-2|NA
CASSLELYTGELFF
>TRBV29-1|TRBJ1-2|NA
CSVPGDTYGYTF
>TRBV27|TRBJ2-1|NA
CASRGAAGVSYEQFF
>TRBV29-1|TRBJ2-7|NA
CSGPTRPLAGINYEQYF
>TRBV27|TRBJ1-5|few
CASSPSNQPQHF
>TRBV4-1|TRBJ1-1|NA
CASSRENTEAFF
>TRBV5-4|TRBJ1-2|NA
CASSHNYGYTF
>TRBV4-1|TRBJ2-7|once
CASSQGGTSGSYEQYF
>TRBV27|TRBJ2-7|NA
CASRRAGGQNEQYF
>TRBV29-1|TRBJ1-1|NA
CSVGRAGAFF
>TRBV13|TRBJ2-3|NA
CASSLAGNGPSDRDTQYF
>TRBV9|TRBJ2-7|NA
CASSVGPGEGYEQYF
>TRBV7-9|TRBJ2-1|NA
CASSSRTSGSKDEQFF
>TRBV2|TRBJ2-7|NA
CASQWTGSYEQYF
>TRBV7-6|TRBJ2-1|NA
CASSLPTGGSYNEQFF